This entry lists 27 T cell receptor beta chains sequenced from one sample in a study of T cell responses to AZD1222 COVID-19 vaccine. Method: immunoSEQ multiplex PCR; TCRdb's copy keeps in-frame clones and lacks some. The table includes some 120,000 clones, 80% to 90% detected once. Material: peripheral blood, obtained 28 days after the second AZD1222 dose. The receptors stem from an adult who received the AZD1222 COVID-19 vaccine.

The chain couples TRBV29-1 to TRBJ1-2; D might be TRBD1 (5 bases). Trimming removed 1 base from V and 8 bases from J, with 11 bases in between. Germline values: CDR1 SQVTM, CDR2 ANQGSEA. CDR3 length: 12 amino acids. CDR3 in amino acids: CSVEGAGFGYTF. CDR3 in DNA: TGCAGCGTTGAAGGGGCAGGGTTCGGCTACACCTTC.

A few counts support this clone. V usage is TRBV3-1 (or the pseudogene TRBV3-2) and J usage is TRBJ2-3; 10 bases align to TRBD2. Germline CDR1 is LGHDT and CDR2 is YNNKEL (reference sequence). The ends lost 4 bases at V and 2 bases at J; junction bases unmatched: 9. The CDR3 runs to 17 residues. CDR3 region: CASSPGERGGDTDTQYF. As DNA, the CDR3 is TGTGCCAGCAGCCCGGGGGAGCGGGGGGGCGACACAGATACGCAGTATTTT.

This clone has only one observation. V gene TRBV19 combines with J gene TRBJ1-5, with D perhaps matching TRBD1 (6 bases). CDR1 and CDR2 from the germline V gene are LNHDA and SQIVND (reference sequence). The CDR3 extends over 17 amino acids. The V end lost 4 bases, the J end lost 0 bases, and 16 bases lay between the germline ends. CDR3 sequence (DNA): TGTGCCAGTAGTACCTACAGGGACACGCATAGCAATCAGCCCCAGCATTTT. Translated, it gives CASSTYRDTHSNQPQHF.

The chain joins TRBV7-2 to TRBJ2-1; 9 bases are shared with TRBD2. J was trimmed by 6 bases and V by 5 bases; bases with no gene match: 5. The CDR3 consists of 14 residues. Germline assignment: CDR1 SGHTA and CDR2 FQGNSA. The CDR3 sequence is CASSQLLAGNEQFF. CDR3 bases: TGTGCCAGCAGCCAACTACTAGCGGGCAATGAGCAGTTCTTC.

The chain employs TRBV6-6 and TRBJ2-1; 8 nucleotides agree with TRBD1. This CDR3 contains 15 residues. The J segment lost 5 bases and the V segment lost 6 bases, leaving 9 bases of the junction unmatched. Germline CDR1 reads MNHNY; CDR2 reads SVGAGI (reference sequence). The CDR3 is CASRRYGTGDNEQFF. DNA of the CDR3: TGTGCCAGCAGGCGCTACGGGACAGGCGACAATGAGCAGTTCTTC.

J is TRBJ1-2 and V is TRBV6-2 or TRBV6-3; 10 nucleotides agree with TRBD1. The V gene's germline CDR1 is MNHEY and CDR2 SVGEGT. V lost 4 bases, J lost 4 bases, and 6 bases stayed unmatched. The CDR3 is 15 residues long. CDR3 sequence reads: CASSSRDRGIYGYTF. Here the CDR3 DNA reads TGTGCCAGCAGTTCACGGGACAGGGGTATCTATGGCTACACCTTC.

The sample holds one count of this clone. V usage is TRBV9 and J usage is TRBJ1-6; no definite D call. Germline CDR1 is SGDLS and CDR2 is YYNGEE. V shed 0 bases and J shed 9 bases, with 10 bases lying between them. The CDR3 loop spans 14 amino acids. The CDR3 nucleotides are TGTGCCAGCAGCGTAGGAGGTCGACCTTCACCCCTCCACTTT. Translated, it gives CASSVGGRPSPLHF.

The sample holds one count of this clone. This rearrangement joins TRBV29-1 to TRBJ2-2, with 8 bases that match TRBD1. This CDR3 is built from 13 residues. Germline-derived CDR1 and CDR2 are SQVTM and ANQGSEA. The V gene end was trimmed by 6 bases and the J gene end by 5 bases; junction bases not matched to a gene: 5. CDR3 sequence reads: CSVWTGWTGELFF. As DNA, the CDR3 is TGCAGCGTGTGGACAGGGTGGACCGGGGAGCTGTTTTTT.

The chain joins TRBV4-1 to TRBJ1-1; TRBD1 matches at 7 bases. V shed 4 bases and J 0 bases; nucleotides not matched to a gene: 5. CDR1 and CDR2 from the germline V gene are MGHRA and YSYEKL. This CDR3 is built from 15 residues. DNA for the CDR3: TGCGCCAGCAGCCGGTTACAGGGGTTGAACACTGAAGCTTTCTTT. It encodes CASSRLQGLNTEAFF.

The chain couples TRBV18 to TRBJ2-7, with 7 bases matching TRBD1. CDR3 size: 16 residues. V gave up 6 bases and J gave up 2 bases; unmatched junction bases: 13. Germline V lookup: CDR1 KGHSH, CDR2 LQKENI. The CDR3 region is CASSYTTGNTPYEQYF. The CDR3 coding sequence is TGTGCCAGCTCCTACACGACAGGGAATACCCCCTACGAGCAGTACTTC.

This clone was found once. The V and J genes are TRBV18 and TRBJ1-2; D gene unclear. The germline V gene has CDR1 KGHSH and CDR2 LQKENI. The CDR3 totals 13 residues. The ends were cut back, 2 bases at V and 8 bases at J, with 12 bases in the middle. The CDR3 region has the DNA TGTGCCAGCTCACCAGAGGGTTTGGGCGGCTACACCTTC. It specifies CASSPEGLGGYTF.

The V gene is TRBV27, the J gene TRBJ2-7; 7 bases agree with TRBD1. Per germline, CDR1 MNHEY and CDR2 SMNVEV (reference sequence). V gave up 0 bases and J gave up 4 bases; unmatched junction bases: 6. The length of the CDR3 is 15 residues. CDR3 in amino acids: CASSLSGGFTYEQYF. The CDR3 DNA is TGTGCCAGCAGTTTATCAGGGGGCTTTACGTACGAGCAGTACTTC.

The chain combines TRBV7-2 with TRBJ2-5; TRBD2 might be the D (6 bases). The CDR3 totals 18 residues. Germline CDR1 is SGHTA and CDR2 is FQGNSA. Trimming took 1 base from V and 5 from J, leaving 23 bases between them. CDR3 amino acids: CASSLVAAGLGFRETQYF. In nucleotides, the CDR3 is TGTGCCAGCAGCTTAGTGGCGGCGGGGCTGGGATTTCGGGAGACCCAGTACTTC.

CDR3 DNA: TGCAGCGCAGTCCAAGGACAGGATGAAGCTTTCTTT. It codes for CSAVQGQDEAFF. The chain has TRBV29-1 and TRBJ1-1; 7 nucleotides match TRBD1. Germline V gene sequence: CDR1 SQVTM, CDR2 ANQGSEA. V gave up 7 bases and J gave up 7 bases; unmatched junction bases: 9. This CDR3 is 12 amino acids long.

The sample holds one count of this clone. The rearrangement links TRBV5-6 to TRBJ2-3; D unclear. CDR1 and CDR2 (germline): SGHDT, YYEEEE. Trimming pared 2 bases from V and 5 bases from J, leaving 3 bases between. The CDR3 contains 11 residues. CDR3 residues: CASSFGDTQYF. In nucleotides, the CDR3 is TGTGCCAGCAGCTTTGGAGATACGCAGTATTTT.

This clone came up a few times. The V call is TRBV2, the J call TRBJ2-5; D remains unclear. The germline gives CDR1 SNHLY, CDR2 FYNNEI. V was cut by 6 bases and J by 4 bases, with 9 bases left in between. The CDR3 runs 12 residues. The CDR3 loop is CASSVWVETQYF. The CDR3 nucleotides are TGTGCCAGCAGCGTATGGGTAGAGACCCAGTACTTC.

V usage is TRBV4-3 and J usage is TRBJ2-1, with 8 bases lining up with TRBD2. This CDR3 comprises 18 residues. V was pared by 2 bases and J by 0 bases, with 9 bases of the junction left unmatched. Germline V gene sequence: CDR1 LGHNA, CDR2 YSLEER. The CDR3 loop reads CASSQHSGTRGSYNEQFF. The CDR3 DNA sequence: TGCGCCAGCAGCCAACATTCCGGGACTAGGGGCTCCTACAATGAGCAGTTCTTC.

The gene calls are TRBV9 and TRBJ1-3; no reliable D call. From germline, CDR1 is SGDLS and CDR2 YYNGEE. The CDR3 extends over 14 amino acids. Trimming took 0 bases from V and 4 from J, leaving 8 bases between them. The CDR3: CASSVVSAGNTIYF. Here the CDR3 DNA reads TGTGCCAGCAGCGTAGTTTCAGCCGGAAACACCATATATTTT.

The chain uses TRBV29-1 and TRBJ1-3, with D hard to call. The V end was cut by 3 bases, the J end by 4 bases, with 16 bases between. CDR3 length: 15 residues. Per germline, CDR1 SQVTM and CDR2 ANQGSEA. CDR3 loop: CSVESPGGFGNTIYF. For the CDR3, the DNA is TGCAGCGTTGAGTCCCCCGGCGGGTTCGGAAACACCATATATTTT.

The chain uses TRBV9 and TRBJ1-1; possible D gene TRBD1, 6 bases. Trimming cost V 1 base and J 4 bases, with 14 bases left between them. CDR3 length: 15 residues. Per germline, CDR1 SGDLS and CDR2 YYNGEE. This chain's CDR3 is CASSVWGAPGTEAFF. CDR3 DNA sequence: TGTGCCAGCAGCGTATGGGGGGCGCCGGGCACTGAAGCTTTCTTT. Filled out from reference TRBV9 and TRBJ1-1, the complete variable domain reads DSGVTQTPKHLITATGQRVTLRCSPRSGDLSVYWYQQSLDQGLQFLIQYYNGEERAKGNILERFSAQQFPDLHSELNLSSLELGDSALYFCASSVWGAPGTEAFFGQGTRLTVV.

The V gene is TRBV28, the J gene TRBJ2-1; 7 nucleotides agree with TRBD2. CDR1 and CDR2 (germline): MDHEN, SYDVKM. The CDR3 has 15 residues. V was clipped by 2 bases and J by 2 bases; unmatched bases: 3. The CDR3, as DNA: TGTGCCAGCAGTTTAGGGGGGGGGACCTACAATGAGCAGTTCTTC. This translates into CASSLGGGTYNEQFF.

CDR3 sequence reads: CASSYGQGALGYTF. CDR3 nucleotides: TGCGCCAGCAGCTACGGACAGGGTGCCTTAGGGTACACCTTC. The V and J genes are TRBV5-1 and TRBJ1-2; 8 bases fit TRBD1. In germline, CDR1 is SGHRS, CDR2 YFSETQ. The CDR3 runs 14 residues. Germline trimming cut 3 bases from V and 11 bases from J; bases unmatched to any gene: 12.

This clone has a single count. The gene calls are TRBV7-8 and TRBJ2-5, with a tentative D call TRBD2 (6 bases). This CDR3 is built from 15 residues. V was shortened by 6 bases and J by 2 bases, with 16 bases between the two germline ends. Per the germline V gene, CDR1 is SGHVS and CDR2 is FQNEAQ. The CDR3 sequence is CASRTLLAQQETQYF. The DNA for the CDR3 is TGTGCCAGCAGAACTCTTCTAGCGCAGCAAGAGACCCAGTACTTC.

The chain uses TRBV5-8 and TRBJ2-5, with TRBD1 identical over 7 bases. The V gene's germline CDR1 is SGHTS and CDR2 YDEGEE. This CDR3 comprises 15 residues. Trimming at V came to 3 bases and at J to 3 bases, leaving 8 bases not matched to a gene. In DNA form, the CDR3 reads TGTGCCAGCAGCTACCGACAGGGATTTGAAGAGACCCAGTACTTC. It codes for CASSYRQGFEETQYF.

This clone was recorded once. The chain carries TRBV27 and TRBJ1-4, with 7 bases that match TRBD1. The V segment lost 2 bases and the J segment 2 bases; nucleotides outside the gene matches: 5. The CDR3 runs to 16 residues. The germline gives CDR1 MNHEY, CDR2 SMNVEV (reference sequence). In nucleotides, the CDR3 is TGTGCCAGCAGTTTACGTAAGGGGGCGACTAATGAAAAACTGTTTTTT. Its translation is CASSLRKGATNEKLFF.

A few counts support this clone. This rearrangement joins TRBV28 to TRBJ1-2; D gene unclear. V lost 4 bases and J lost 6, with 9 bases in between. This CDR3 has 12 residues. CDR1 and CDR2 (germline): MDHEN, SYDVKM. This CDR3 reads CASSSREDGYTF. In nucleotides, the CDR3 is TGTGCCAGCAGTTCGAGAGAAGATGGCTACACCTTC.

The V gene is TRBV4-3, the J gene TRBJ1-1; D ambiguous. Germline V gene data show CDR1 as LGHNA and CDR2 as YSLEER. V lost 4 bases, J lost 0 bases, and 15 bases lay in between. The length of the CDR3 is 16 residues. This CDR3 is CASSPAVGSMNTEAFF. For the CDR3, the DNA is TGCGCCAGCAGCCCAGCCGTGGGGAGCATGAACACTGAAGCTTTCTTT.